Below, 20 T cell receptor beta chains from the same sample are listed, as sequenced in a study of OX40 agonist ivuxolimab in advanced cancers. Assay used: immunoSEQ multiplex PCR; TCRdb lists only in-frame clones, some missing. The table records some 73,000 clones, 90% of them present only once. This specimen was CD4+ or CD8+ T cells sorted from blood, taken in a trial of the OX40 agonist ivuxolimab. Source of these receptors: an adult with an advanced solid tumor such as melanoma, head and neck, liver or kidney cancer.

This clone was seen a single time. This chain links TRBV10-3 with TRBJ1-6; no definite D call. Germline V gene lookup returns CDR1 ENHRY and CDR2 SYGVKD. V was trimmed by 6 bases and J by 0 bases, leaving 9 bases between them. The CDR3 is 15 amino acids. The CDR3 protein is CAIRDISSYNSPLHF. The CDR3, as DNA: TGTGCCATCAGGGATATAAGCTCCTATAATTCACCCCTCCACTTT.

This clone was observed many times. V gene TRBV6-6 combines with J gene TRBJ1-5; D call uncertain. Per germline, CDR1 MNHNY and CDR2 SVGAGI (reference sequence). This CDR3 spans 13 amino acids. V lost 6 bases and J lost 3, with 9 bases in between. DNA of the CDR3: TGTGCCAGCAGGGACGGAATCAATCAGCCCCAGCATTTT. It translates to CASRDGINQPQHF.

The CDR3 DNA reads as TGTGCCAGCAGCGCGTTAGCGGGAAGTGTTTACGAGCAGTACTTC. It codes for CASSALAGSVYEQYF. The V and J genes are TRBV9 and TRBJ2-7, with 8 bases fitting TRBD2. J gave up 4 bases and V 3 bases, and 9 bases lay outside the gene matches. The CDR3 spans 15 residues. Germline assignment: CDR1 SGDLS and CDR2 YYNGEE.

This rearrangement joins TRBV6-5 to TRBJ1-6; D is unclear. The V gene's germline CDR1 is MNHEY and CDR2 SVGAGI. V lost 6 bases to trimming and J lost 8 bases, with 14 bases between them. This CDR3 contains 14 residues. The CDR3 reads CASSRRADDSPLHF. The CDR3, as DNA: TGTGCCAGCAGCAGACGGGCTGATGATTCACCCCTCCACTTT.

The J gene is TRBJ2-3, the V gene TRBV7-2; 9 positions agree with TRBD1. The J segment lost 2 bases and the V segment lost 6 bases, leaving 9 bases of the junction unmatched. The V gene's germline CDR1 is SGHTA and CDR2 FQGNSA. This CDR3 comprises 16 residues. The CDR3 region is CASRNPGQGATDTQYF. Here the CDR3 DNA reads TGTGCCAGCAGAAATCCGGGACAGGGAGCCACAGATACGCAGTATTTT.

CDR3 amino acids: CASSVDGLERDTQYF. In DNA form, the CDR3 reads TGTGCCAGCAGCGTAGACGGGCTAGAGCGGGATACGCAGTATTTT. The chain combines TRBV9 with TRBJ2-3; a weak D match, TRBD2 (5 bases). This CDR3 has 15 residues. The V gene lost 0 bases and the J gene lost 6 bases, with 14 bases spanning the gap. Per germline, CDR1 SGDLS and CDR2 YYNGEE. Looking up the rest from reference TRBV9 and TRBJ2-3 gives the full variable domain: DSGVTQTPKHLITATGQRVTLRCSPRSGDLSVYWYQQSLDQGLQFLIQYYNGEERAKGNILERFSAQQFPDLHSELNLSSLELGDSALYFCASSVDGLERDTQYFGPGTRLTVL.

The chain uses TRBV11-2 and TRBJ2-3, with 13 bases identical to TRBD2. The CDR3 has 17 residues. Germline V gene lookup returns CDR1 SGHAT and CDR2 FQNNGV. The ends lost 5 bases at V and 4 bases at J; junction bases unmatched: 9. In DNA form, the CDR3 reads TGTGCCAGCAGCCCCTGGACTAGCGGGGGACTTGCAGATACGCAGTATTTT. Translation: CASSPWTSGGLADTQYF.

The chain couples TRBV5-6 to TRBJ2-2; D gene unclear. The CDR3 loop spans 13 amino acids. The germline CDR1 and CDR2 sequences are SGHDT and YYEEEE. V lost 2 bases and J 1 base, leaving 3 bases between the germline ends. The CDR3 DNA is TGTGCCAGCAGCTTCGTGAACACCGGGGAGCTGTTTTTT. Protein: CASSFVNTGELFF.

The chain carries TRBV28 and TRBJ1-2; no clear D gene. Trimming removed 6 bases from V and 4 bases from J, with 15 bases in between. This CDR3 is 14 amino acids long. Germline V gives CDR1 MDHEN, CDR2 SYDVKM. CDR3: CASRGQSLFYGYTF. In DNA, the CDR3 is TGTGCCAGCAGGGGCCAGAGCCTATTCTATGGCTACACCTTC.

The chain links TRBV27 to TRBJ2-1, with 10 bases aligning to TRBD2. The length of the CDR3 is 15 residues. Germline values: CDR1 MNHEY, CDR2 SMNVEV (reference sequence). V dropped 7 bases and J dropped 5; count of bases not matched to a gene: 8. DNA for the CDR3: TGTGCCAGCACCCCCCTAGCGGGAGAGAACAATGAGCAGTTCTTC. Its protein product is CASTPLAGENNEQFF.

The chain uses TRBV6-6 and TRBJ1-1; the D is unclear. The V end lost 0 bases, the J end lost 1 base, and 6 bases lay between the germline ends. The V gene's germline CDR1 is MNHNY and CDR2 SVGAGI (reference sequence). This CDR3 is 14 amino acids long. The CDR3 region has the DNA TGTGCCAGCAGTTACTCGTACACGAACACTGAAGCTTTCTTT. The encoded protein is CASSYSYTNTEAFF.

V is TRBV7-9 and J is TRBJ2-2; weak D call: TRBD1 (5 bases). The V and J ends lost 5 bases and 0 bases respectively, with 10 bases between them. From germline, CDR1 is SEHNR and CDR2 FQNEAQ (reference sequence). The CDR3 sequence is 15 residues long. As DNA, the CDR3 is TGTGCCAGCAGCGAGACAGCTACGAACACCGGGGAGCTGTTTTTT. This encodes CASSETATNTGELFF.

The chain recombines TRBV5-1 with TRBJ2-7; possibly TRBD1 for D (6 bases). Germline values: CDR1 SGHRS, CDR2 YFSETQ. The CDR3 covers 13 residues. Deletions cut 4 bases from V and 3 bases from J, with 11 bases between. As DNA, the CDR3 is TGCGCCAGCAGCGGGGGCCGGGGCTACGAGCAGTACTTC. It translates to CASSGGRGYEQYF.

The gene calls are TRBV10-1 and TRBJ2-7, with 8 positions matching TRBD1. The trim removed 6 bases at V and 3 bases at J, leaving 4 bases unmatched. This CDR3 comprises 13 residues. CDR1 WNHNN and CDR2 SYGVQD come from the germline V gene (reference sequence). The CDR3 spells CASSGGQGYEQYF. The CDR3, as DNA: TGCGCCAGCAGCGGTGGACAGGGCTACGAGCAGTACTTC.

The chain has TRBV30 and TRBJ2-2; 10 bases align to TRBD1. The length of the CDR3 is 19 residues. After removal of 5 bases from V and 2 bases from J, the junction contained 17 bases not matched to a gene. Germline V gene sequence: CDR1 GTSNPN, CDR2 SVGIG (reference sequence). DNA for the CDR3: TGTGCCTGGGGGGGACAGGGGCCGTCTCAGACTCGAAACACCGGGGAGCTGTTTTTT. This encodes CAWGGQGPSQTRNTGELFF.

The CDR3 region has the DNA TGCGCCAGCAGCAACATAGGTAATGAGCAGTTCTTC. Translating it yields CASSNIGNEQFF. J is TRBJ2-1 and V is TRBV4-1; no firm D call. V lost 5 bases, J lost 7 bases, and 9 bases lay in between. The CDR3 extends over 12 amino acids. Germline V gene sequence: CDR1 MGHRA, CDR2 YSYEKL.

The rearrangement links TRBV5-1 to TRBJ2-1; D gene unclear. The V end lost 0 bases, the J end lost 8 bases, and 6 bases lay between the germline ends. The CDR3 consists of 12 residues. Germline-derived CDR1 and CDR2 are SGHRS and YFSETQ. The DNA of the CDR3 is TGCGCCAGCAGCTTGGGTAGGGATGAGCAGTTCTTC. The encoded protein is CASSLGRDEQFF.

The V and J genes are TRBV30 and TRBJ2-3; D is unresolved. This CDR3 has 12 residues. The V gene's germline CDR1 is GTSNPN and CDR2 SVGIG (reference sequence). V was pared by 3 bases and J by 6 bases, with 10 bases between. CDR3 residues: CAWSPFGDTQYF. The CDR3 nucleotides read TGTGCCTGGAGCCCCTTCGGCGATACGCAGTATTTT.

J is TRBJ2-7 and V is TRBV19; the match to TRBD1 covers 8 bases. From germline, CDR1 is LNHDA and CDR2 SQIVND (reference sequence). J lost 4 bases, V lost 3 bases, and 8 bases had no gene match. The CDR3 has 15 residues. CDR3 region: CASSIGTGGFYEQYF. CDR3 bases: TGTGCCAGTAGTATCGGCACAGGGGGTTTTTACGAGCAGTACTTC.

The V call is TRBV7-9, the J call TRBJ1-1; the D gene is possibly TRBD1 (5 bases). V lost 5 bases and J 4 bases, leaving 8 bases between the germline ends. The CDR3 contains 12 residues. Per the germline V gene, CDR1 is SEHNR and CDR2 is FQNEAQ (reference sequence). In DNA form, the CDR3 reads TGTGCCAGCAGCCAGGGTTCCACTGAAGCTTTCTTT. It is translated as CASSQGSTEAFF.